This T cell receptor (beta chain) was captured by sequencing in a study of CD8 T cells in ankylosing spondylitis. TCRdb itself ran the 5' RACE reads through MiXCR, one entry per CDR3 protein. The table lists about 140,000 distinct CDR3 sequences, 25% to 35% of them singletons, with 4.5% to 6% in the top ten. Findings and caveats of the study: According to the report, clones linked to the disease were significantly enriched in matched synovial fluid samples taken from ankylosing spondylitis patients.

The V gene lost 3 bases and the J gene lost 3 bases, with 13 bases spanning the gap. Per the germline V gene, CDR1 is LNHDA and CDR2 is SQIVND (reference sequence). This CDR3 comprises 15 residues. Worth noting for this clonotype: What it recognizes is unknown.

The chain employs TRBV19 and TRBJ2-3; a weak D match, TRBD1 (5 bases). The receptor was isolated from a male donor with ankylosing spondylitis. What was sequenced was synovial fluid, either unsorted or a sorted T cell fraction (not recorded which). The CDR3 protein is CASSIEGVLTDTQYF. CDR3 coding DNA: TGTGCCAGTAGTATTGAAGGGGTTTTGACAGATACGCAGTATTTT.